Below are 20 T cell receptor beta chains sequenced from a single sample in a study of prognosis after radiotherapy for stage I lung cancer. Two rounds of multiplex PCR amplified TCR beta CDR3 from genomic DNA. During first-round PCR, primers specific to each TRBV and TRBJ gene were used. A single record per CDR3 protein comes from TCRdb applying MiXCR to the multiplex PCR reads. The data contain tens of thousands of distinct CDR3 sequences, about 26% of them singletons. Sequenced material: PBMCs, taken before or after stereotactic body radiation therapy (not recorded which). These receptors came from a donor at least 50 years old with non-small cell lung cancer.

There are many counts of this clonotype. V usage is TRBV30 and J usage is TRBJ1-6; possibly TRBD1 for D (6 bases). CDR1 and CDR2 from the germline V gene are GTSNPN and SVGIG (reference sequence). V gave up 4 bases and J gave up 7 bases, with 14 bases separating them. The CDR3 covers 14 residues. The CDR3 DNA is TGTGCCTGGAAGAAGGACAGCGGGAATTCACCCCTCCACTTT. It yields the protein CAWKKDSGNSPLHF.

Turning to this clonotype: The CDR3 end shows no conserved phenylalanine or tryptophan, and so a read error is likely. This sequence joins TRBV4-1 and TRBJ2-5; 8 bases line up with TRBD2. The CDR3 contains 17 residues. From germline, CDR1 is MGHRA and CDR2 YSYEKL. With 3 bases clipped from V and 5 bases from J, the junction kept 14 bases outside the gene matches. Here the CDR3 DNA reads TGCGCCAGCAGCCACCGGCCGGGACTAGAGTTGGCTGAGACCCAGTACTTA. Protein sequence: CASSHRPGLELAETQYL.

This clonotype was recorded many times. This chain links TRBV5-8 with TRBJ1-5; 9 positions match TRBD1. Germline CDR1 reads SGHTS; CDR2 reads YDEGEE. The V and J ends lost 5 bases and 2 bases, in that order; junction bases with no gene match: 5. CDR3 length: 15 amino acids. The CDR3 sequence: CASSRDRDGNQPQHF. The CDR3 nucleotides read TGTGCCAGCAGTAGGGACAGGGATGGCAATCAGCCCCAGCATTTT.

Comment on this clonotype: This likely reflects a read error, since a far larger clone is one base away. The chain joins TRBV6-2 or TRBV6-3 to TRBJ1-5, with TRBD1 identical over 8 bases. Germline loops: CDR1 MNHEY, CDR2 SVGEGT. This CDR3 region has 13 residues. In DNA, the CDR3 is TGTGCCAGCGACAGGGGTGGAAATCAGTCCCAGCATTTT. Translating it yields CASDRGGNQSQHF.

In this sample, this clonotype turned up many times. This chain links TRBV29-1 with TRBJ1-5; the D gene is possibly TRBD1 (5 bases). This CDR3 is 18 amino acids long. Trimming took 5 bases from V and 5 from J, leaving 28 bases between them. CDR1 is SQVTM and CDR2 is ANQGSEA in the germline V gene. The DNA for the CDR3 is TGCAGCGTTCCCCTCTGGTGCGGTGGGGGGAGGGGACATCAGCCCCAGCATTTT. This encodes CSVPLWCGGGRGHQPQHF.

The table lists this clonotype with many counts. This chain uses TRBV7-6 with TRBJ1-1; TRBD1 is a possible D gene (6 bases). In germline, CDR1 is SGHVS, CDR2 FNYEAQ. Trimming pared 3 bases from V and 2 bases from J, leaving 7 bases between. This CDR3 has 13 amino acids. CDR3 residues: CASSLDSNTEAFF. The CDR3 coding sequence is TGTGCCAGCAGCTTGGACAGCAACACTGAAGCTTTCTTT.

This clonotype was counted at least ten times. For the CDR3, the DNA is TGTGCCAGCAGCCAAGCCTACGAGCAGTACTTC. Translating it yields CASSQAYEQYF. The V call is TRBV3-1, the J call TRBJ2-7; D unresolved. The CDR3 covers 11 residues. V was trimmed by 1 base and J by 2 bases, leaving 0 bases between them. Per the germline V gene, CDR1 is LGHDT and CDR2 is YNNKEL (reference sequence).

This clonotype came up many times. The V and J genes are TRBV4-1 and TRBJ2-1; unclear D gene. Trimming removed 1 base at V and 0 bases at J, with 4 bases between. CDR3 size: 14 residues. Germline CDR1 is MGHRA and CDR2 is YSYEKL. The CDR3 DNA sequence: TGCGCCAGCAGCCAAGCACGCTCCTACAATGAGCAGTTCTTC. Translated: CASSQARSYNEQFF.

Turning to this clonotype: A far bigger clonotype differs at one base, so this is likely a read error. V usage is TRBV6-9 and J usage is TRBJ2-5; D gene uncertain. The V end was cut by 3 bases, the J end by 3 bases, with 8 bases between. CDR1 is MNHGY, CDR2 SVAAGI, per germline. This CDR3 comprises 13 residues. The CDR3 DNA reads TGTGCCAGCAGTTACGATCAGGAAGAGACCCAGTACTTC. It encodes CASSYDQEETQYF.

This clonotype came up many times. The chain joins TRBV12-3 or TRBV12-4 to TRBJ1-4; possibly TRBD1 for D (6 bases). Trimming pared 3 bases from V and 7 bases from J, leaving 12 bases between. The CDR3 is 14 residues long. The DNA of the CDR3 is TGTGCCAGCAGTTTTCTACAGGGAGGTGAAAAACTGTTTTTT. It is translated as CASSFLQGGEKLFF.

This clonotype has ten or more counts. In nucleotides, the CDR3 is TGTGCCAGCAGCCCCTATCAGGGAAGAAAACTGTTTTTT. Its translation: CASSPYQGRKLFF. This chain connects TRBV3-1 to TRBJ1-4, with D maybe TRBD1 (5 bases). CDR1 LGHDT and CDR2 YNNKEL come from the germline V gene (reference sequence). With 4 bases removed from V and 10 bases from J, the gap between germline ends came to 13 bases. This CDR3 has 13 residues.

For this clonotype: The junction does not match germline at one end; this may be a read error. This chain uses TRBV11-2 with TRBJ1-4; weak D call: TRBD1 (6 bases). The CDR3 covers 20 residues. CDR1 SGHAT and CDR2 FQNNGV come from the germline V gene. CDR3 DNA: TGTGCCAGCAGCCGGACAGCGAAACCGTGTTCTTTAATGGGCGCGGAAAATCTGTTTTTT. It yields the protein CASSRTAKPCSLMGAENLFF.

Comments on this clonotype: A far larger clone is a single base away, which makes a read error likely. The chain couples TRBV6-9 to TRBJ1-2, with D hard to call. Trimming cost V 10 bases and J 2 bases, with 20 bases left between them. From germline, CDR1 is MNHGY and CDR2 SVAAGI. The CDR3 is 15 residues long. The CDR3 is CATGPHDSNNYGYTF. DNA of the CDR3: TGTGCCACCGGCCCCCACGACTCCAACAACTATGGCTACACCTTC.

Many counts were recorded for this clonotype. This chain joins TRBV9 and TRBJ1-3; D perhaps matches TRBD1 (5 bases). Germline V gives CDR1 SGDLS, CDR2 YYNGEE. The CDR3 is 15 amino acids. With 3 bases removed from V and 0 bases from J, the gap between germline ends came to 10 bases. CDR3 DNA sequence: TGTGCCAGCAGCGCCGGACACTCCTCTGGAAACACCATATATTTT. It is translated as CASSAGHSSGNTIYF.

This clonotype was seen ten or more times. The chain links TRBV10-3 to TRBJ1-2; D is ambiguous. Germline assignment: CDR1 ENHRY and CDR2 SYGVKD. V lost 0 bases and J lost 1, with 9 bases in between. This CDR3 contains 15 residues. CDR3 amino acids: CAISESAGSNYGYTF. In DNA, the CDR3 is TGTGCCATCAGTGAGTCGGCGGGGAGTAACTATGGCTACACCTTC.

The table lists this clonotype with many counts. The chain is built from TRBV3-1 and TRBJ2-7; D is undetermined. V was pared by 3 bases and J by 4 bases, with 13 bases between. The CDR3 is made up of 14 amino acids. Germline CDR1 LGHDT, CDR2 YNNKEL (reference sequence). In DNA, the CDR3 is TGTGCCAGCAGCCATGGCCGGGCCTCATACGAGCAGTACTTC. Translation gives CASSHGRASYEQYF.

V is TRBV18 and J is TRBJ1-5; D not resolved. Germline CDR1 KGHSH, CDR2 LQKENI. CDR3 size: 14 residues. V shed 3 bases and J shed 4 bases, with 10 bases lying between them. Here the CDR3 DNA reads TGTGCCAGCTCACCCAACGGTATGAATCAGCCCCAGCATTTT. This encodes CASSPNGMNQPQHF.

This clonotype was recorded many times. V usage is TRBV19 and J usage is TRBJ2-5, with 11 bases identical to TRBD1. In germline, CDR1 is LNHDA, CDR2 SQIVND (reference sequence). V dropped 7 bases and J dropped 7; count of bases not matched to a gene: 5. This CDR3 has 13 amino acids. The CDR3 DNA sequence: TGTGCCAGTACGGACAGGGGGCTAGGGACCCAGTACTTC. As protein: CASTDRGLGTQYF. The variable domain in full, completed from reference TRBV19 and TRBJ2-5, reads DGGITQSPKYLFRKEGQNVTLSCEQNLNHDAMYWYRQDPGQGLRLIYYSQIVNDFQKGDIAEGYSVSREKKESFPLTVTSAQKNPTAFYLCASTDRGLGTQYFGPGTRLLVL.

This clonotype was seen at least ten times. The chain employs TRBV30 and TRBJ2-3; 10 nucleotides match TRBD1. The CDR3 length is 14 residues. The junction had 6 bases not matched to a gene; V was cut back by 5 bases and J by 4 bases. Per germline, CDR1 GTSNPN and CDR2 SVGIG (reference sequence). CDR3 DNA sequence: TGTGCCTGGGGGACAGGGGCCAGGGCAGATACGCAGTATTTT. Encoded protein: CAWGTGARADTQYF.

Note on this clonotype: Since a far larger clone is one base different, this is likely a read error. This rearrangement joins TRBV6-2 or TRBV6-3 to TRBJ2-1, with TRBD1 matching over 7 bases. The CDR3 is 16 residues long. Germline V gives CDR1 MNHEY, CDR2 SVGEGT. The CDR3 bases are TGTGCCAGCAGTTTACCCGGGACAGTCCAATACAATGAGCAGTTGTTC. Translation: CASSLPGTVQYNEQLF.